The rows below give T cell receptor beta chains drawn from one sample of a study of technical replicates of blood from several donors. TCRdb's table, derived via immunoSEQ multiplex PCR, lists solely in-frame clones and lacks some. The data contain under 85,000 clones, around 94% of them singletons. Material: T cells isolated from PBMCs. All receptors come from a human donor in good health. Each CDR3 is given with its conserved first and last residue. Each record gives: CDR3 length, clone size, V gene, J gene, D gene, CDR3 protein, CDR3 DNA. A D gene is named only where the DNA matches it firmly. Size is stated for part of the rows, as once, few or many counts, or as a class when the clone is expanded.

CDR3 length: 10
clone size: NA
V gene: TRBV2
J gene: TRBJ2-3
D gene: NA
CDR3 protein: CASMRDTQYF
CDR3 DNA: TGTGCCAGCATGCGAGATACGCAGTATTTT

CDR3 length: 13
clone size: NA
V gene: TRBV7-9
J gene: TRBJ2-1
D gene: NA
CDR3 protein: CASSLGQVNEQFF
CDR3 DNA: TGTGCCAGCAGCTTAGGGCAGGTCAATGAGCAGTTCTTC

CDR3 length: 11
clone size: NA
V gene: TRBV11-2
J gene: TRBJ2-7
D gene: NA
CDR3 protein: CASTRAYEQYF
CDR3 DNA: TGTGCCAGCACCAGGGCCTACGAGCAGTACTTC

CDR3 length: 13
clone size: NA
V gene: TRBV5-6
J gene: TRBJ1-2
D gene: NA
CDR3 protein: CASSSSPTKGYTF
CDR3 DNA: TGTGCCAGCAGCTCTAGCCCTACTAAGGGCTACACCTTC

CDR3 length: 16
clone size: NA
V gene: TRBV6-1
J gene: TRBJ1-4
D gene: TRBD1
CDR3 protein: CASSGPGQGLNEKLFF
CDR3 DNA: TGTGCCAGCAGTGGACCGGGACAGGGTCTTAATGAAAAACTGTTTTTT

CDR3 length: 13
clone size: NA
V gene: TRBV5-1
J gene: TRBJ2-5
D gene: NA
CDR3 protein: CASSLLGGETQYF
CDR3 DNA: TGCGCCAGCAGCTTGTTGGGGGGAGAGACCCAGTACTTC

CDR3 length: 15
clone size: NA
V gene: TRBV28
J gene: TRBJ1-1
D gene: NA
CDR3 protein: CASSFRGGLNTEAFF
CDR3 DNA: TGTGCCAGCAGTTTCAGGGGTGGGCTGAACACTGAAGCTTTCTTT

CDR3 length: 16
clone size: NA
V gene: TRBV9
J gene: TRBJ2-7
D gene: TRBD2
CDR3 protein: CASSVADPAGFYEQYF
CDR3 DNA: TGTGCCAGCAGCGTAGCTGATCCAGCGGGGTTCTACGAGCAGTACTTC

CDR3 length: 15
clone size: once
V gene: TRBV5-1
J gene: TRBJ2-1
D gene: TRBD1
CDR3 protein: CASSLSGQGYNEQFF
CDR3 DNA: TGCGCCAGCAGCTTGTCAGGACAGGGGTACAATGAGCAGTTCTTC

CDR3 length: 15
clone size: once
V gene: TRBV7-3
J gene: TRBJ2-7
D gene: NA
CDR3 protein: CASSSGGSHSYEQYF
CDR3 DNA: TGTGCCAGCAGCTCAGGAGGCAGTCATTCCTACGAGCAGTACTTC

CDR3 length: 13
clone size: NA
V gene: TRBV29-1
J gene: TRBJ1-2
D gene: TRBD1
CDR3 protein: CSAGGQENYGYTF
CDR3 DNA: TGCAGCGCCGGGGGACAGGAGAACTATGGCTACACCTTC

CDR3 length: 11
clone size: NA
V gene: TRBV19
J gene: TRBJ1-1
D gene: NA
CDR3 protein: CASSMTVEAFF
CDR3 DNA: TGTGCCAGTAGTATGACTGTTGAAGCTTTCTTT

CDR3 length: 14
clone size: once
V gene: TRBV6-1
J gene: TRBJ2-7
D gene: NA
CDR3 protein: CASSELVSHYEQYF
CDR3 DNA: TGTGCCAGCAGTGAATTGGTCAGTCACTACGAGCAGTACTTC

CDR3 length: 14
clone size: NA
V gene: TRBV6-6
J gene: TRBJ2-3
D gene: TRBD2
CDR3 protein: CASYSGRMTDTQYF
CDR3 DNA: TGTGCCAGCTATAGCGGGAGGATGACAGATACGCAGTATTTT

CDR3 length: 16
clone size: NA
V gene: TRBV28
J gene: TRBJ1-1
D gene: NA
CDR3 protein: CASSLTAQGINTEAFF
CDR3 DNA: TGTGCCAGCAGCCTGACTGCCCAGGGAATTAACACTGAAGCTTTCTTT

CDR3 length: 15
clone size: NA
V gene: TRBV7-2
J gene: TRBJ2-1
D gene: NA
CDR3 protein: CASSLSTGSWDEQFF
CDR3 DNA: TGTGCCAGCAGCTTATCTACAGGGTCATGGGATGAGCAGTTCTTC

CDR3 length: 19
clone size: NA
V gene: TRBV2
J gene: TRBJ1-5
D gene: NA
CDR3 protein: CASSESGGHLLYSNQPQHF
CDR3 DNA: TGTGCCAGCAGTGAATCCGGCGGACACCTGCTTTATAGCAATCAGCCCCAGCATTTT

CDR3 length: 14
clone size: NA
V gene: TRBV5-6
J gene: TRBJ2-7
D gene: TRBD1
CDR3 protein: CASTRTGDYYEQYF
CDR3 DNA: TGTGCCAGCACCCGGACAGGGGACTACTACGAGCAGTACTTC

CDR3 length: 12
clone size: NA
V gene: TRBV27
J gene: TRBJ2-1
D gene: NA
CDR3 protein: CASTSQGNEQFF
CDR3 DNA: TGTGCCAGCACATCACAGGGAAATGAGCAGTTCTTC

CDR3 length: 14
clone size: once
V gene: TRBV9
J gene: TRBJ1-3
D gene: NA
CDR3 protein: CASSVQGSGNTIYF
CDR3 DNA: TGTGCCAGCAGCGTACAGGGCTCTGGAAACACCATATATTTT

CDR3 length: 15
clone size: NA
V gene: TRBV11-2
J gene: TRBJ2-7
D gene: NA
CDR3 protein: CASSLDSASAYEQYF
CDR3 DNA: TGTGCCAGCAGCTTAGATAGTGCTAGCGCCTACGAGCAGTACTTC

CDR3 length: 16
clone size: NA
V gene: TRBV11-2
J gene: TRBJ2-7
D gene: TRBD1
CDR3 protein: CASRTVRGQGSYEQYF
CDR3 DNA: TGTGCCAGCAGAACCGTCAGAGGACAGGGTTCCTACGAGCAGTACTTC

CDR3 length: 15
clone size: once
V gene: TRBV15
J gene: TRBJ2-7
D gene: TRBD1
CDR3 protein: CATSRAGTGIHEQYF
CDR3 DNA: TGTGCCACCAGCAGAGCCGGGACAGGGATACACGAGCAGTACTTC

CDR3 length: 16
clone size: NA
V gene: TRBV9
J gene: TRBJ2-4
D gene: TRBD2
CDR3 protein: CASSEREGLAKNIQYF
CDR3 DNA: TGTGCCAGCAGCGAGCGGGAGGGCCTAGCCAAAAACATTCAGTACTTC

CDR3 length: 14
clone size: NA
V gene: TRBV11-3
J gene: TRBJ2-7
D gene: TRBD1
CDR3 protein: CASSSTGTAYEQYF
CDR3 DNA: TGTGCCAGCAGCTCCACCGGGACAGCATACGAGCAGTACTTC

CDR3 length: 17
clone size: NA
V gene: TRBV7-9
J gene: TRBJ2-1
D gene: NA
CDR3 protein: CASSLGKPSGSYNEQFF
CDR3 DNA: TGTGCCAGCAGCCTGGGTAAGCCGTCGGGCTCCTACAATGAGCAGTTCTTC

CDR3 length: 17
clone size: NA
V gene: TRBV7-2
J gene: TRBJ2-3
D gene: TRBD1
CDR3 protein: CASSLAGTRGRADTQYF
CDR3 DNA: TGTGCCAGCAGCTTAGCGGGAACCAGGGGGCGCGCAGATACGCAGTATTTT

CDR3 length: 14
clone size: NA
V gene: TRBV2
J gene: TRBJ1-2
D gene: NA
CDR3 protein: CASSVAVAVYGYTF
CDR3 DNA: TGTGCCAGCTCAGTAGCCGTGGCAGTCTATGGCTACACCTTC

CDR3 length: 15
clone size: NA
V gene: TRBV30
J gene: TRBJ1-2
D gene: NA
CDR3 protein: CAWSVEGFQDYGYTF
CDR3 DNA: TGTGCCTGGAGTGTAGAAGGTTTTCAGGACTATGGCTACACCTTC

CDR3 length: 11
clone size: NA
V gene: TRBV20-1
J gene: TRBJ1-1
D gene: TRBD1
CDR3 protein: CSARGQGEAFF
CDR3 DNA: TGCAGTGCTAGGGGACAGGGAGAAGCTTTCTTT

CDR3 length: 14
clone size: NA
V gene: TRBV27
J gene: TRBJ2-3
D gene: TRBD2
CDR3 protein: CASSLSGNTDTQYF
CDR3 DNA: TGTGCCAGCAGTCTTAGCGGGAATACAGATACGCAGTATTTT

CDR3 length: 17
clone size: NA
V gene: TRBV6-4
J gene: TRBJ2-3
D gene: TRBD1
CDR3 protein: CASQFPLRGQGTDTQYF
CDR3 DNA: TGTGCCAGCCAGTTCCCCCTTCGGGGACAGGGGACAGATACGCAGTATTTT

CDR3 length: 12
clone size: once
V gene: TRBV6-5
J gene: TRBJ2-5
D gene: TRBD1
CDR3 protein: CASRTGWETQYF
CDR3 DNA: TGTGCCAGCAGGACAGGGTGGGAGACCCAGTACTTC

CDR3 length: 15
clone size: NA
V gene: TRBV19
J gene: TRBJ2-7
D gene: TRBD1
CDR3 protein: CASSSPGTVLYEQYF
CDR3 DNA: TGTGCCAGTAGTTCACCGGGGACAGTACTTTACGAGCAGTACTTC

CDR3 length: 14
clone size: NA
V gene: TRBV27
J gene: TRBJ1-1
D gene: NA
CDR3 protein: CASTLGGGNTEAFF
CDR3 DNA: TGTGCCAGCACTCTTGGGGGGGGGAACACTGAAGCTTTCTTT

CDR3 length: 13
clone size: NA
V gene: TRBV19
J gene: TRBJ1-1
D gene: NA
CDR3 protein: CASSIDAQGEAFF
CDR3 DNA: TGTGCCAGTAGTATAGACGCCCAGGGGGAAGCTTTCTTT

CDR3 length: 13
clone size: NA
V gene: TRBV13
J gene: TRBJ2-5
D gene: TRBD1
CDR3 protein: CASIGQGPETQYF
CDR3 DNA: TGTGCCAGCATAGGACAGGGGCCTGAGACCCAGTACTTC

CDR3 length: 16
clone size: NA
V gene: TRBV27
J gene: TRBJ2-2
D gene: TRBD1
CDR3 protein: CASSSYRGENTGELFF
CDR3 DNA: TGTGCCAGCAGTTCTTACAGGGGGGAGAACACCGGGGAGCTGTTTTTT

CDR3 length: 13
clone size: NA
V gene: TRBV12-5
J gene: TRBJ1-1
D gene: TRBD1
CDR3 protein: CASRDSMNTEAFF
CDR3 DNA: TGTGCTAGCCGGGACAGCATGAACACTGAAGCTTTCTTT

CDR3 length: 16
clone size: NA
V gene: TRBV5-1
J gene: TRBJ1-1
D gene: NA
CDR3 protein: CASSLSLNIHDTEAFF
CDR3 DNA: TGCGCCAGCAGCTTGAGCCTAAATATCCATGACACTGAAGCTTTCTTT

CDR3 length: 12
clone size: once
V gene: TRBV19
J gene: TRBJ1-2
D gene: NA
CDR3 protein: CASRITGSGYTF
CDR3 DNA: TGTGCCAGTAGGATTACAGGGAGCGGCTACACCTTC

CDR3 length: 14
clone size: few
V gene: TRBV10-1
J gene: TRBJ2-3
D gene: TRBD2
CDR3 protein: CASSLAGGLDTQYF
CDR3 DNA: TGCGCCAGCAGTCTAGCGGGAGGGCTGGATACGCAGTATTTT

CDR3 length: 18
clone size: NA
V gene: TRBV5-6
J gene: TRBJ1-2
D gene: NA
CDR3 protein: CASSWPRREAGYNYGYTF
CDR3 DNA: TGTGCCAGCAGCTGGCCCCGTAGGGAGGCAGGCTATAACTATGGCTACACCTTC

CDR3 length: 17
clone size: NA
V gene: TRBV28
J gene: TRBJ1-2
D gene: TRBD1
CDR3 protein: CASSLDGRPGQGYGYTF
CDR3 DNA: TGTGCCAGCAGTTTAGACGGCCGCCCGGGACAGGGATATGGCTACACCTTC

CDR3 length: 16
clone size: NA
V gene: TRBV27
J gene: TRBJ1-2
D gene: TRBD1
CDR3 protein: CASSLVGTGGYYGYTF
CDR3 DNA: TGTGCCAGCAGTTTAGTGGGCACAGGGGGCTACTATGGCTACACCTTC

CDR3 length: 13
clone size: once
V gene: TRBV18
J gene: TRBJ1-1
D gene: NA
CDR3 protein: CASSLDSNTEAFF
CDR3 DNA: TGTGCCAGCTCACTTGACAGTAACACTGAAGCTTTCTTT